This T cell receptor (beta chain) is from a study of cytomegalovirus exposure and HLA in healthy donors. Study details: About 79 million unique TCRs from HLA-typed donors were held in an early data release.

13 Jbeta primers and 60 Vbeta primers were used for the PCR. Clones were read by immunoSEQ multiplex PCR, and TCRdb kept only the in-frame ones, dropping some. The table has 150,000 to 200,000 clones, roughly 85% seen once. In this sample, this clone turned up once. The sequence was collected from a woman between 25 and 40 years old in good health and CMV-seropositive. The sequenced sample consisted of PBMCs.

CDR3 DNA sequence: TGTGCCAGCATCAAGGGACAGGGGGAAGTCACTGAAGCTTTCTTT. The encoded protein is CASIKGQGEVTEAFF. The J gene is TRBJ1-1, the V gene TRBV7-9; 11 bases are a match to TRBD1. This CDR3 has 15 amino acids. Germline V lookup: CDR1 SEHNR, CDR2 FQNEAQ (reference sequence). V was clipped by 7 bases and J by 4 bases; unmatched bases: 8.